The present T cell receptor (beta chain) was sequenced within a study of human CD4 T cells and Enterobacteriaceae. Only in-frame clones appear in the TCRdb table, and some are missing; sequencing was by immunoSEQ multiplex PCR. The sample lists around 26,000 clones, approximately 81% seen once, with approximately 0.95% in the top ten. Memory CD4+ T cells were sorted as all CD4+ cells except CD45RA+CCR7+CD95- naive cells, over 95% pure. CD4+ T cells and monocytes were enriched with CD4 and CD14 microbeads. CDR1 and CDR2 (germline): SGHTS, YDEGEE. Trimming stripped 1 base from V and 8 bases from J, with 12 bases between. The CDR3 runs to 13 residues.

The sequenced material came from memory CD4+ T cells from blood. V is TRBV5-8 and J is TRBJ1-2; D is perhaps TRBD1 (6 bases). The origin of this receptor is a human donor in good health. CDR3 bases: TGTGCCAGCAGCTTGACAGGGTGGAGCGGCTACACCTTC. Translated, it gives CASSLTGWSGYTF.